Listed below are T cell receptor beta chains from one sample, sequenced in a study of blood T cell repertoires in COVID-19. Using immunoSEQ multiplex PCR, the repertoire was profiled, and TCRdb retains in-frame clones only, with some absent. Of roughly 500,000 clones listed, around 85% are singletons. Sequenced: peripheral blood. These receptors were obtained from a human donor in a cohort sampled during active COVID-19. Both conserved end residues are part of each CDR3. Fields, in order: V gene, clone size, D gene, J gene, CDR3 DNA, CDR3 protein. D genes are given only for firm matches. For some rows the clone size is stated as once, few or many, or as a class when expanded; others skip it.

>TRBV10-1|NA|TRBD2|TRBJ2-7
TGCGCCAGCAGCGCCGGGACTAGCGGACCCTACGAGCAGTACTTC
CASSAGTSGPYEQYF
>TRBV13|NA|NA|TRBJ2-5
TGTGCCAGCAGCTTAACGGCCGGGGAGAGACGTGAAGAGACCCAGTACTTC
CASSLTAGERREETQYF
>TRBV5-1|NA|TRBD2|TRBJ2-1
TGCGCCAGCAGCTTGGGCGTTCTTCCGGGAGGGGGAAATGAGCAGTTCTTC
CASSLGVLPGGGNEQFF
>TRBV21-1|NA|NA|TRBJ2-3
TGTGCCAGCAGCAAAGCCGGCGGTCAGATAGATACGCAGTATTTT
CASSKAGGQIDTQYF
>TRBV11-2|NA|TRBD1|TRBJ2-7
TGTGCCAGCAGCTTTACAGGGGATTCCTACGAGCAGTACTTC
CASSFTGDSYEQYF
>TRBV2|NA|TRBD1|TRBJ1-5
TGTGCCAGTGACAGGGGGGTCAGCAATCAGCCCCAGCATTTT
CASDRGVSNQPQHF
>TRBV25-1|NA|NA|TRBJ1-5
TGTGCCAGCAGTGAATTAACAAGCAATCAGCCCCAGCATTTT
CASSELTSNQPQHF
>TRBV6-5|NA|TRBD1|TRBJ1-1
TGTGCCAGCCGTCGACAGGGGGCGGTCGAAGCTTTCTTT
CASRRQGAVEAFF
>TRBV24-1|NA|NA|TRBJ1-1
TGTGCCACTGCCCCGGGACAGAACACTGAAGCTTTCTTT
CATAPGQNTEAFF
>TRBV28|NA|TRBD1|TRBJ2-7
TGTGCCAGCAGTTTAGCCGGTCTGGGGAGGGGACAGGGCGACTCGAAGGACTTC
CASSLAGLGRGQGDSKDF
>TRBV19|NA|TRBD1|TRBJ2-2
TGTGCCAGTAGGGGAACAGGGGGCTACACCGGGGAGCTGTTTTTT
CASRGTGGYTGELFF
>TRBV6-5|NA|NA|TRBJ1-1
TGTGCCAGCAGTTACCGGGGGGGCGAAGCTTTCTTT
CASSYRGGEAFF
>TRBV18|NA|TRBD2|TRBJ2-1
TGTGCCAGCTCACCATGGGGACTAGCGGGAGTTGATGAGCAGTTCTTC
CASSPWGLAGVDEQFF
>TRBV29-1|NA|TRBD2|TRBJ2-3
TGCAGCACAAGCGGGGACAGCACAGATACGCAGTATTTT
CSTSGDSTDTQYF
>TRBV20-1|NA|NA|TRBJ1-5
TGCAGTGCTAGTGAGGGGCAGGGCCCCCAGCCCCAGCATTTT
CSASEGQGPQPQHF
>TRBV5-6|few|TRBD1|TRBJ1-2
TGTGCCAGCAGCTTGCCCCCAGGACAGGGTCCAGCGGGCTACACCTTC
CASSLPPGQGPAGYTF
>TRBV19|NA|NA|TRBJ1-2
TGTGCCAGTAGTCCTAGGCTCTATGGCTACACCTTC
CASSPRLYGYTF
>TRBV3-1/TRBV3-2|once|NA|TRBJ2-1
TGTGCCAGCAGCCCGTATACGAGCTCCTACAATGAGCAGTTCTTC
CASSPYTSSYNEQFF
>TRBV18|once|TRBD2|TRBJ2-7
TGTGCCAGCTCACGTGCCCCTAGCGGGACGTCCTACGAGCAGTACTTC
CASSRAPSGTSYEQYF
>TRBV24-1|NA|TRBD2|TRBJ2-5
TGTGCCACCAGCGACCCCAGGGCGGGGGGAGAGACCCAGTACTTC
CATSDPRAGGETQYF
>TRBV21-1|NA|NA|TRBJ2-3
TGTGCCGGCAGCAAAGCGCTTGACAGGGGGTTATTTAGCGGGAGGGAAGATACGCAGTATTTT
CAGSKALDRGLFSGREDTQYF
>TRBV11-3|NA|TRBD2|TRBJ2-1
TGTGCCAGCAGCTTAGCCCTGGGACTAGCGGGAGGTTGGAACAATGAGCAGTTCTTC
CASSLALGLAGGWNNEQFF
>TRBV5-4|few|TRBD1|TRBJ2-7
TGTGCCAGCAGCCAAGGACAGGGGGGTTACGAGCAGTACTTC
CASSQGQGGYEQYF
>TRBV4-3|NA|TRBD2|TRBJ2-3
TGCGCCAGCAGCCTAGGACTAGCGGGAATAACAGATACGCAGTATTTT
CASSLGLAGITDTQYF
>TRBV5-1|NA|TRBD2|TRBJ2-3
TGCGCCAGCAGCCCCGCGGGGGATCCCGCAGATACGCAGTATTTT
CASSPAGDPADTQYF
>TRBV7-3|NA|TRBD1|TRBJ1-5
TGTGCCAGCAGCTTAACAGGGGGCAACCAGCCCCAGCATTTT
CASSLTGGNQPQHF
>TRBV2|few|NA|TRBJ2-5
TGTGCCAGCAGCTTAGGTAACAGACAAGAGACCCAGTACTTC
CASSLGNRQETQYF
>TRBV2|NA|NA|TRBJ1-5
TGTGCCAGCAGTGGGGGCCGGGAGGGTCAGCCCCAGCATTTT
CASSGGREGQPQHF
>TRBV19|once|TRBD2|TRBJ2-7
TGTGCCAGTAGTCCGGGAGGACCCTACGAGCAGTACTTC
CASSPGGPYEQYF
>TRBV23-1|NA|NA|TRBJ1-1
TGCGCCAGCAGTCAATCGTGGCAGGGGCCAAATCCCGGAGCTTTCTTT
CASSQSWQGPNPGAFF
>TRBV5-6|once|NA|TRBJ1-2
TGTGCCAGCAGCTTGGCCAATGGCAGAAGTGGCTACACCTTC
CASSLANGRSGYTF
>TRBV9|NA|NA|TRBJ1-2
TGTGCCAGCAACAGGGACCCGAATTTCTATGGCTACACCTTC
CASNRDPNFYGYTF
>TRBV6-6|NA|NA|TRBJ2-6
TGTGCCAGCAGCGCCCAGGGAATCGGTGGGGCCAACGTCCTGACTTTC
CASSAQGIGGANVLTF
>TRBV12-3/TRBV12-4|once|NA|TRBJ2-5
TGTGCCAGCAGTTTAACTAGCCGAGAGACCCAGTACTTC
CASSLTSRETQYF
>TRBV24-1|NA|TRBD2|TRBJ2-3
TGTGCCACCAGTGATTTGGCGGGAGGGAATGCAGATACGCAGTATTTT
CATSDLAGGNADTQYF
>TRBV10-2|NA|NA|TRBJ2-5
TGCGCCAGCAGTGGTATTAGCGGACAAGAGACCCAGTACTTC
CASSGISGQETQYF
>TRBV10-3|NA|TRBD1|TRBJ1-2
TGTGCCATCAACCAGGACAGGGGCTATGGCTACACCTTC
CAINQDRGYGYTF
>TRBV19|NA|TRBD1|TRBJ2-3
TGTGCCAGTAGTATAGGAACAGGGGGCGCAGATACGCAGTATTTT
CASSIGTGGADTQYF
>TRBV7-2|NA|NA|TRBJ1-1
TGTGCCAGCAGCTTACGGGTCGGGGGGGACACTGAAGCTTTCTTT
CASSLRVGGDTEAFF
>TRBV2|NA|NA|TRBJ1-4
TGTGCCAGCAGACGAAACGCAGGGGCCCTTAATGAAAAACTGTTTTTT
CASRRNAGALNEKLFF
>TRBV5-1|NA|NA|TRBJ2-7
TGCGCCAGCAGCCAACTCTTAAGCTCCTACGAGCAGTACTTC
CASSQLLSSYEQYF
>TRBV28|NA|NA|TRBJ1-3
TGTGCCAGCAGTTTTTACAATTTAATGGGAAACACCATATATTTT
CASSFYNLMGNTIYF
>TRBV28|NA|TRBD1|TRBJ1-1
TGTGCCAGCAGTATTAACAGGGGTAACACTGAAGCTTTCTTT
CASSINRGNTEAFF
>TRBV4-1|NA|TRBD1|TRBJ1-1
TGCGCCAGCAGCCAGGACAGGGTTGTAATAGGCACTGAAGCTTTCTTT
CASSQDRVVIGTEAFF
>TRBV28|NA|NA|TRBJ1-4
TGTGCCAGCAGGGTTCAGGGCCTAAATGAAAAACTGTTTTTT
CASRVQGLNEKLFF
>TRBV10-2|NA|TRBD1|TRBJ1-5
TGCGCCAGCACCGACTTAGGACAGGGCCCAAATCAGCCCCAGCATTTT
CASTDLGQGPNQPQHF
>TRBV15|NA|TRBD1|TRBJ2-7
TGTGCCACCCAAGATGGACAGGGGCCCTCCTACGAGCAGTACTTC
CATQDGQGPSYEQYF
>TRBV5-4|NA|NA|TRBJ2-7
TGTGCCAGCAGCTTGGTTGGAGGCACCTACGAGCAGTACTTC
CASSLVGGTYEQYF